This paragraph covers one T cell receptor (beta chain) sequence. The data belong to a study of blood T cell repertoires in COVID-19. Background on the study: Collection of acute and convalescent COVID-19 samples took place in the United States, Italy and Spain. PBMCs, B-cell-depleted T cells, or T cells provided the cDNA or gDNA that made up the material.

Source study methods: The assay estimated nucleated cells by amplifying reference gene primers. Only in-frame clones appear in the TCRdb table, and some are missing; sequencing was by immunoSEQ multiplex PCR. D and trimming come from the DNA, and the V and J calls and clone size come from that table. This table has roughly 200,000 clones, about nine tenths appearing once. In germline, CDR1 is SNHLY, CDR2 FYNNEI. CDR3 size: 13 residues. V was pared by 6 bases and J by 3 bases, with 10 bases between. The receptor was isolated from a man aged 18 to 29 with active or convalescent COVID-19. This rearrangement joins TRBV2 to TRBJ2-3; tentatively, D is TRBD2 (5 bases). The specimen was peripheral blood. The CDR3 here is CASSPGSTDTQYF. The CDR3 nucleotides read TGTGCCAGCAGCCCGGGGAGTACAGATACGCAGTATTTT. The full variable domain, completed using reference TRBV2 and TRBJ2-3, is EPEVTQTPSHQVTQMGQEVILRCVPISNHLYFYWYRQILGQKVEFLVSFYNNEISEKSEIFDDQFSVERPDGSNFTLKIRSTKLEDSAMYFCASSPGSTDTQYFGPGTRLTVL.